This is a list of T cell receptor beta chains from one sample in a study of regulatory T cells in long-lasting Graves disease. Each CDR3 protein is one row after TCRdb ran MiXCR on the multiplex PCR reads. The sample contains 600,000 to 800,000 distinct CDR3 sequences, about 32% of which appear only once. The source material was peripheral blood mononuclear cells (PBMCs), sampled when the disease was refractory, from a patient treated with antithyroid drugs. Source of these receptors: a female donor with Graves disease. CDR3s include the opening cysteine and the closing phenylalanine or tryptophan. The order of the fields is D gene, clone size, J gene, V gene, CDR3 protein, CDR3 DNA. D genes are given only for firm matches. Rows give clone size only sometimes, using once, few, many, or a class for an expanded clone.

>.|.|TRBJ1-5|TRBV12-3/TRBV12-4
CASSFSLSGVKDRPQHF
TGTGCCAGCAGTTTTTCTCTGAGTGGGGTGAAGGATCGGCCCCAGCATTTT
>.|.|TRBJ1-1|TRBV10-3
CAISDLVGTEAFF
TGTGCCATCAGTGATCTTGTAGGGACTGAAGCTTTCTTT
>TRBD1|few|TRBJ1-4|TRBV13
CASSFQTGTGGLNEKLFF
TGTGCCAGCAGCTTCCAAACCGGGACAGGCGGTCTTAATGAAAAACTGTTTTTT
>TRBD1|few|TRBJ1-2|TRBV6-1
CASSESAGRGSLYGYTF
TGTGCCAGCAGTGAATCAGCGGGCAGGGGGTCCTTGTATGGCTACACCTTC
>TRBD1|few|TRBJ1-4|TRBV3-1
CASSQKGQRNEKLFF
TGTGCCAGCAGCCAGAAGGGACAGAGGAATGAAAAACTGTTTTTT
>.|few|TRBJ1-4|TRBV5-1
CASSLEGLEKLFF
TGCGCCAGCAGCTTGGAGGGCCTGGAAAAACTGTTTTTT
>.|few|TRBJ1-4|TRBV7-2
CASSSEGATNEKLFF
TGTGCCAGCAGCTCAGAAGGAGCAACTAATGAAAAACTGTTTTTT
>.|.|TRBJ1-3|TRBV3-1
CASSQTGNSRNTIYF
TGTGCCAGCAGCCAAACAGGGAACTCTAGAAACACCATATATTTT
>TRBD2|few|TRBJ2-3|TRBV6-1
CASKREGLVGTDTQYF
TGTGCCAGCAAGCGGGAGGGCCTTGTTGGCACAGATACGCAGTATTTT
>.|.|TRBJ1-1|TRBV19
CASSMGKGEAFF
TGTGCCAGTAGTATGGGGAAGGGTGAAGCTTTCTTT
>.|few|TRBJ1-5|TRBV20-1
CSARGNSDNQPQHF
TGCAGTGCTAGAGGAAACAGCGACAATCAGCCCCAGCATTTT
>.|many|TRBJ1-1|TRBV6-1
CASNKDGMNTEAFF
TGTGCCAGCAACAAAGACGGCATGAACACTGAAGCTTTCTTT
>.|.|TRBJ2-2|TRBV29-1
CSVEGRAAGELFF
TGCAGCGTTGAGGGCAGGGCGGCCGGGGAGCTGTTTTTT